The 32 T cell receptor beta chains given below trace back to one sample, sequenced in a study of post-analysis software for immune sequencing data. Study-wide results and caveats: Comparison of patients with controls showed five TRBV segments more frequent in patients, TRBV5-6, TRBV5-1 and TRBV20-1 among them.

Unique molecular identifiers were present in the TCR beta cDNA libraries. TCRdb called the PCR reads again in MiXCR, with one record for every CDR3 protein. Of 650,000 to 900,000 distinct CDR3 sequences listed, around 42% are singletons. The antigens these receptors bind are not known. Material for sequencing was blood. These receptors came from a girl between 10 and 17 years old with multiple sclerosis.

The V call is TRBV6-7, the J call TRBJ1-5; possibly TRBD1 for D (5 bases). TRBV6-7 has ORF status, its function being uncertain. Trimming cost V 8 bases and J 6 bases, with 8 bases left between them. This CDR3 is built from 11 residues. The CDR3 DNA follows: TGTGCCAGCGGGGGTAGTCAGCCCCAGCATTTT. It is translated as CASGGSQPQHF.

This clonotype was seen only a few times. The chain's CDR3 is CASSEDRASNYGYTF. The CDR3 bases are TGTGCCAGCAGTGAAGACAGGGCCTCTAACTATGGCTACACCTTC. The chain uses TRBV25-1 and TRBJ1-2; 7 bases align to TRBD1. Unmatched junction bases numbered 3, after V lost 2 bases and J lost 0 bases. The germline V gene encodes CDR1 MGHDK and CDR2 SYGVNS. The CDR3 has 15 residues.

This clonotype has just a few counts. The junction and the germline gene differ at one end; a read error may be behind it. The V and J genes are TRBV28 and TRBJ2-3, with D possibly TRBD2 on 7 matching bases. Germline loops: CDR1 MDHEN, CDR2 SYDVKM. The CDR3 covers 16 residues. The CDR3 DNA is TGCGCCGGCAGCGCCGACGCGGGGGCAGACACAGATACGCAGTATTTT. It yields the protein CAGSADAGADTDTQYF.

V gene TRBV20-1 combines with J gene TRBJ1-4, with D possibly being TRBD1 (6 bases). Trimming pared 5 bases from V and 1 base from J, leaving 8 bases between. The CDR3 extends over 13 amino acids. In germline, CDR1 is DFQATT, CDR2 SNEGSKA (reference sequence). The CDR3, as DNA: TGCAGTGCTCCACAGGGAACTAATGAAAAACTGTTTTTT. Translated: CSAPQGTNEKLFF.

This clonotype was observed a handful of times. V usage is TRBV7-9 and J usage is TRBJ1-2; D call uncertain. Germline V gives CDR1 SEHNR, CDR2 FQNEAQ (reference sequence). This CDR3 has 16 residues. Trimming cost V 1 base and J 5 bases, with 17 bases left between them. The CDR3 protein is CASSLGSAVGEYGYTF. CDR3 DNA sequence: TGTGCCAGCAGCTTAGGGTCGGCTGTCGGTGAATATGGCTACACCTTC.

The table lists this clonotype with a few counts. The junction and the germline gene differ at one end; a read error may be behind it. The chain recombines TRBV5-6 with TRBJ2-1, with 10 positions matching TRBD1. CDR3 length: 17 amino acids. CDR1 and CDR2 from the germline V gene are SGHDT and YYEEEE. The CDR3 is CANSRDRGRGTYNEQFF. Here the CDR3 DNA reads TGTGCCAACAGCCGAGACAGGGGGCGAGGAACCTACAATGAGCAGTTCTTC. Using reference TRBV5-6 and TRBJ2-1 for the parts outside the CDR3, the full variable domain is DAGVTQSPTHLIKTRGQQVTLRCSPKSGHDTVSWYQQALGQGPQFIFQYYEEEERQRGNFPDRFSGHQFPNYSSELNVNALLLGDSALYLCANSRDRGRGTYNEQFFGPGTRLTVL.

The chain carries TRBV9 and TRBJ2-1; 15 bases match TRBD2. Per germline, CDR1 SGDLS and CDR2 YYNGEE. V lost 3 bases to trimming and J lost 0 bases; unmatched junction nucleotides: 7. This CDR3 has 19 amino acids. CDR3 loop: CASSEGTSGRQSSYNEQFF. Here the CDR3 DNA reads TGTGCCAGCAGCGAGGGGACTAGCGGGAGGCAAAGCTCCTACAATGAGCAGTTCTTC.

This clonotype showed up just a few times. The V call is TRBV6-5, the J call TRBJ2-4, with D uncertain. This CDR3 region has 13 residues. Germline lookup yields CDR1 MNHEY and CDR2 SVGAGI. With 0 bases removed from V and 2 bases from J, the gap between germline ends came to 2 bases. CDR3 amino acids: CASSYSPKNIQYF. DNA of the CDR3: TGTGCCAGCAGTTACTCGCCCAAAAACATTCAGTACTTC.

The rearrangement uses TRBV29-1 and TRBJ2-5, with D possibly matching TRBD1 (6 bases). The closer fit of TRBJ2-7 to the DNA end suggests the J call may be wrong. CDR3 length equals 13 residues. Germline CDR1 SQVTM, CDR2 ANQGSEA. CDR3 sequence (DNA): TGCAGCGTGATAACAGGGAGTCCCTACGAGCAGTACTTC. Translating gives CSVITGSPYEQYF.

With regard to this clonotype: The junction departs from germline at one end; a sequencing error may be responsible. This chain links TRBV6-1 with TRBJ2-5; 7 bases agree with TRBD2. CDR1 MNHNS and CDR2 SASEGT come from the germline V gene. The CDR3 loop spans 16 amino acids. CDR3 DNA: TGTGCCAGTAGGGAGGGGTTAGCCCTGGGGCAAGAGACCCAGTATTTC. This gives the protein CASREGLALGQETQYF.

This clonotype was seen a few times. The rearrangement links TRBV7-9 to TRBJ2-4; maybe TRBD2 (5 bases). Gene TRBJ2-7 matches the end of the DNA better, so the J call may be wrong. CDR1 is SEHNR and CDR2 is FQNEAQ in the germline V gene (reference sequence). This CDR3 spans 13 amino acids. CDR3 bases: TGTGCCAGCAGCTTGCCGTCGGGGTACGAGCAGTACTTC. It yields the protein CASSLPSGYEQYF.

The chain joins TRBV6-2 or TRBV6-3 to TRBJ2-1, with 7 bases fitting TRBD2. CDR1 is MNHEY, CDR2 SVGEGT, per germline. CDR3 length: 13 residues. V lost 2 bases, J lost 9 bases, and 4 bases stayed unmatched. CDR3 sequence: CASSYRSGVEQFF. The CDR3 DNA reads as TGTGCCAGCAGTTACCGGAGCGGGGTTGAGCAGTTCTTC.

In this sample, this clonotype turned up a few times. The chain carries TRBV13 and TRBJ2-7; D possibly corresponds to TRBD1 (6 bases). V lost 3 bases, J lost 0 bases, and 9 bases lay in between. Germline CDR1 and CDR2: PRHDT and FYEKMQ (reference sequence). The CDR3 is 14 residues long. CDR3 region: CASSFGQNSYEQYF. CDR3 nucleotides: TGTGCCAGCAGCTTCGGACAGAACTCCTACGAGCAGTACTTC.

The chain employs TRBV29-1 and TRBJ2-1, with D perhaps TRBD2 (5 bases). Germline values: CDR1 SQVTM, CDR2 ANQGSEA. The CDR3 has 13 amino acids. Trimming took 7 bases from V and 8 from J, leaving 18 bases between them. The CDR3 DNA follows: TGCAGCGCCCTAGTGAGGGAGATCTATGAGCAGTTCTTC. This codes for CSALVREIYEQFF.

This clonotype was seen more than once but under ten times. The chain uses TRBV20-1 and TRBJ2-7; D unclear. Trimming took 1 base from V and 2 from J, leaving 9 bases between them. Germline V gives CDR1 DFQATT, CDR2 SNEGSKA (reference sequence). The CDR3 consists of 13 residues. CDR3 sequence (DNA): TGCAGTGCTAGAGTACCCAGGACCTACGAGCAGTACTTC. It yields the protein CSARVPRTYEQYF.

This clonotype is a singleton in its sample. The chain is built from TRBV19 and TRBJ1-4; D is uncertain. CDR1 and CDR2 from the germline V gene are LNHDA and SQIVND (reference sequence). The CDR3 sequence is 14 residues long. Trimming pared 7 bases from V and 4 bases from J, leaving 13 bases between. The DNA for the CDR3 is TGTGCCAGTAATCCAGGATTAAGTAATGAAAAACTGTTTTTT. Its protein product is CASNPGLSNEKLFF.

This clonotype has a count of ten or more. The CDR3 coding sequence is TGTGCCAGCAGTTTGGACAGGGGGCGGGAGACCCAGTACTTC. It translates to CASSLDRGRETQYF. V is TRBV7-9 and J is TRBJ2-5; 11 bases line up with TRBD1. V dropped 6 bases and J dropped 5; count of bases not matched to a gene: 5. The CDR3 spans 14 residues. CDR1 SEHNR and CDR2 FQNEAQ come from the germline V gene (reference sequence).

This clonotype has a single count. This rearrangement joins TRBV7-8 to TRBJ2-7; 9 positions agree with TRBD1. Germline CDR1 is SGHVS and CDR2 is FQNEAQ. V lost 3 bases and J lost 4; bases outside the gene matches: 10. This CDR3 has 16 amino acids. CDR3 coding DNA: TGTGCCAGCAGCTTGTACTCGGACAGGGGACGGTACGAGCAGTACTTC. This codes for CASSLYSDRGRYEQYF. The full variable domain, in which reference TRBV7-8 and TRBJ2-7 provide the parts outside the CDR3, is GAGVSQSPRYKVAKRGQDVALRCDPISGHVSLFWYQQALGQGPEFLTYFQNEAQLDKSGLPSDRFFAERPEGSVSTLKIQRTQQEDSAVYLCASSLYSDRGRYEQYFGPGTRLTVT.

The chain is built from TRBV9 and TRBJ2-2; 9 nucleotides line up with TRBD2. The germline V gene has CDR1 SGDLS and CDR2 YYNGEE. This CDR3 contains 16 residues. V lost 2 bases, J lost 1 base, and 3 bases stayed unmatched. For the CDR3, the DNA is TGTGCCAGCAGCGTTCGTAGCGGGAGGAACACCGGGGAGCTGTTTTTT. Its translation: CASSVRSGRNTGELFF.

This clonotype has more than one count but fewer than ten. The chain has TRBV20-1 and TRBJ2-5; unclear D gene. This CDR3 spans 14 amino acids. CDR1 is DFQATT, CDR2 SNEGSKA, per germline (reference sequence). Trimming removed 0 bases at V and 0 bases at J, with 8 bases between. The CDR3 sequence is CSARDLGYQETQYF. The CDR3 coding sequence is TGCAGTGCTAGAGATTTGGGGTACCAAGAGACCCAGTACTTC.

The gene calls are TRBV7-9 and TRBJ1-5; a possible D gene is TRBD1 (5 bases). CDR1 is SEHNR, CDR2 FQNEAQ, per germline (reference sequence). Trimming shortened V by 5 bases and J by 4 bases, and 12 bases separated the two germline ends. The CDR3 totals 14 residues. The CDR3 DNA is TGTGCCAGCAGCCGGGGGAAAGATAATCAGCCCCAGCATTTT. Amino acids: CASSRGKDNQPQHF. The full variable domain, in which reference TRBV7-9 and TRBJ1-5 provide the parts outside the CDR3, is DTGVSQNPRHKITKRGQNVTFRCDPISEHNRLYWYRQTLGQGPEFLTYFQNEAQLEKSRLLSDRFSAERPKGSFSTLEIQRTEQGDSAMYLCASSRGKDNQPQHFGDGTRLSIL.

V and J are TRBV29-1 and TRBJ2-5, with D possibly being TRBD1 or TRBD2 (5 bases each). CDR3 length: 12 residues. Germline CDR1 is SQVTM and CDR2 is ANQGSEA. CDR3 sequence (DNA): TGCACCTGGGGGTTGGGGTCGGGTGAGCAGTACTTC. Its translation: CTWGLGSGEQYF. Variable domain in full (rest from reference TRBV29-1 and TRBJ2-5): SAVISQKPSRDICQRGTSLTIQCQVDSQVTMMFWYRQQPGQSLTLIATANQGSEATYESGFVIDKFPISRPNLTFSTLTVSNMSPEDSSIYLCTWGLGSGEQYFGPGTRLLVL.

This clonotype showed up just a few times. The chain combines TRBV7-9 with TRBJ2-7; D perhaps matches TRBD1 (5 bases). Per the germline V gene, CDR1 is SEHNR and CDR2 is FQNEAQ (reference sequence). CDR3 length: 15 residues. V shed 5 bases and J shed 6 bases, with 20 bases lying between them. Here the CDR3 DNA reads TGTGCCAGCAGCCCTAGGGGTAGGGAAATCGGCGAGCAGTACTTC. Translated, it gives CASSPRGREIGEQYF.

The sample holds a few counts of this clonotype. The chain has TRBV20-1 and TRBJ2-3, with 9 bases identical to TRBD2. V trimming: 3 bases; J trimming: 0 bases; junction bases outside the gene matches: 13. The CDR3 runs 18 residues. The germline gives CDR1 DFQATT, CDR2 SNEGSKA (reference sequence). The CDR3: CSASSLTSGRPSTDTQYF. The CDR3 bases are TGCAGTGCTAGTTCGTTGACTAGCGGTAGACCTAGCACAGATACGCAGTATTTT.

The chain employs TRBV7-2 and TRBJ1-1, with a tentative D call TRBD1 (6 bases). V dropped 4 bases and J dropped 4 bases, with 10 bases sitting between them. Germline V gene sequence: CDR1 SGHTA, CDR2 FQGNSA. This CDR3 region has 13 residues. CDR3 sequence reads: CASSSGEGTEAFF. In DNA, the CDR3 is TGTGCCAGCAGCTCAGGGGAGGGCACTGAAGCTTTCTTT. The full variable domain, its missing parts supplied by reference TRBV7-2 and TRBJ1-1, is GAGVSQSPSNKVTEKGKDVELRCDPISGHTALYWYRQSLGQGLEFLIYFQGNSAPDKSGLPSDRFSAERTGGSVSTLTIQRTQQEDSAVYLCASSSGEGTEAFFGQGTRLTVV.

The table lists this clonotype with a few counts. This sequence joins TRBV9 and TRBJ1-2; D not certain. This CDR3 is built from 16 residues. Germline CDR1 is SGDLS and CDR2 is YYNGEE. Between the trimmed V and J ends, which lost 0 bases and 0 bases, there was a span of 12 bases. Here the CDR3 reads CASSVDMRDTNYGYTF. DNA for the CDR3: TGTGCCAGCAGCGTAGATATGCGTGATACTAACTATGGCTACACCTTC.

This chain connects TRBV2 to TRBJ1-1; 9 bases agree with TRBD1. The germline gives CDR1 SNHLY, CDR2 FYNNEI. V was clipped by 2 bases and J by 5 bases; unmatched bases: 3. The CDR3 extends over 14 amino acids. In DNA, the CDR3 is TGTGCCAGCAGTGAACGGGGACAGGGAACTGAAGCTTTCTTT. This gives the protein CASSERGQGTEAFF.

The rearrangement uses TRBV6-6 and TRBJ2-1; 13 nucleotides line up with TRBD2. CDR1 is MNHNY, CDR2 SVGAGI, per germline (reference sequence). V trimming: 5 bases; J trimming: 8 bases; junction bases outside the gene matches: 6. This CDR3 has 15 amino acids. The CDR3 DNA reads as TGTGCCAGCAGTACACTAGCGGGAGGGGTCGATGAGCAGTTCTTC. Translation: CASSTLAGGVDEQFF.

This clonotype was observed a few times. The J gene is TRBJ2-5, the V gene TRBV7-2; D unresolved. Germline CDR1 and CDR2: SGHTA and FQGNSA. This CDR3 is built from 15 residues. Trimming took off 1 base at V and 4 bases at J, with 13 bases between the two ends. This CDR3 is CASSLVAVVAETQYF. The CDR3 DNA reads TGTGCCAGCAGCTTAGTAGCTGTAGTAGCAGAGACCCAGTACTTC.

The rearrangement links TRBV7-3 to TRBJ2-1, with TRBD2 matching 8 bases. V was pared by 5 bases and J by 8 bases, with 14 bases of the junction left unmatched. Germline loops: CDR1 SGHTA, CDR2 FQGTGA. The CDR3 has 16 amino acids. This chain's CDR3 is CASSRAGTRGWDEQFF. The CDR3 DNA sequence: TGTGCCAGCAGCCGGGCCGGGACTAGGGGTTGGGATGAGCAGTTCTTC. Combining the CDR3 with reference TRBV7-3 and TRBJ2-1 gives the whole variable domain GAGVSQTPSNKVTEKGKYVELRCDPISGHTALYWYRQSLGQGPEFLIYFQGTGAADDSGLPNDRFFAVRPEGSVSTLKIQRTERGDSAVYLCASSRAGTRGWDEQFFGPGTRLTVL.

The table lists this clonotype with a few counts. The gene calls are TRBV6-5 and TRBJ1-1, with D possibly matching TRBD1 (5 bases). Germline-derived CDR1 and CDR2 are MNHEY and SVGAGI. Trimming removed 2 bases at V and 0 bases at J, with 13 bases between. CDR3 length equals 16 residues. For the CDR3, the DNA is TGTGCCAGCAGTTACACTATGACAGCATTGAACACTGAAGCTTTCTTT. This sequence encodes CASSYTMTALNTEAFF.

The rearrangement links TRBV5-1 to TRBJ2-1; 12 bases line up with TRBD1. The length of the CDR3 is 17 residues. Germline CDR1 is SGHRS and CDR2 is YFSETQ. V trimming: 4 bases; J trimming: 9 bases; junction bases outside the gene matches: 14. This CDR3 is CASSPTAGTGGSAEQFF. CDR3 in DNA: TGCGCCAGCAGCCCTACCGCCGGGACAGGGGGCTCGGCTGAGCAGTTCTTC.